This TCR beta chain came from a study of tumor-infiltrating lymphocytes in primary liver carcinoma. Looking at the study overall: Ranging in age from 30 to 69 years, the patients were men and women. Study conclusions and caveats: Tumors carried a top-250-clone fraction significantly exceeding that of blood (p = 0.039).

The investigators made TCR beta cDNA from roughly 0.45 ug total RNA, using a constant-region primer. Amplification in three nested multiplex PCR rounds with slightly modified ARM-PCR gave rise to TCR beta libraries. PCR rounds one and two used TRBV1-TRBV30 forward primers with a C-beta reverse primer for 10 cycles each. TCRdb reprocessed the multiplex PCR reads via MiXCR and lists one record per CDR3 protein. The table lists approximately 120,000 distinct CDR3 sequences, 64% of them singletons, with roughly 8% in the top ten. Each 20-30 mg portion of unsorted bulk tissue served as the source for co-extraction of RNA and DNA. Between the trimmed V and J ends, which lost 6 bases and 0 bases, there was a span of 11 bases. The length of the CDR3 is 15 residues. Germline V gene data show CDR1 as MNHNS and CDR2 as SASEGT. This clonotype was counted at least ten times. The antigen is unknown.

The chain uses TRBV6-1 and TRBJ2-2; D is uncertain. The specimen was liver tumor tissue from sampling region 3. Subset reported: tumor region T3, left-lateral pole. This TCR was recovered from a woman aged 55-75 years with primary liver carcinoma and hepatitis B virus infection. Written as DNA, the CDR3 is TGTGCCAGCAGCCTGGGTCGCGCGAACACCGGGGAGCTGTTTTTT. It encodes CASSLGRANTGELFF.